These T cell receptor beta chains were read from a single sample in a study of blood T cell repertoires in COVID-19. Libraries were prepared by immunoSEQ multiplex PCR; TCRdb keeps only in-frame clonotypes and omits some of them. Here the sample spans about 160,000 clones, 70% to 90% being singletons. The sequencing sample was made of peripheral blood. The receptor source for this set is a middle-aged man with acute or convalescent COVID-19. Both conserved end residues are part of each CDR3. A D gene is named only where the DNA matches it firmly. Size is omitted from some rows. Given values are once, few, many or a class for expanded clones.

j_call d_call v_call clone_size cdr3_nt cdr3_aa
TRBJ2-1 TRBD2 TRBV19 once TGTGCCAGTAGTCCACGGCCAGCGGGGGTAATAAATGAGCAGTTCTTC CASSPRPAGVINEQFF
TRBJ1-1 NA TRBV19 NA TGTGCCAGTGGCGGGACCACGTACACTGAAGCTTTCTTT CASGGTTYTEAFF
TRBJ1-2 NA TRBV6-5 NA TGTGCCAGCAGACGACCCCCCTACCAGGATGGCTACACCTTC CASRRPPYQDGYTF
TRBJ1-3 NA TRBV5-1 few TGCGCCAGCAGCTTGGTGGGGCATCACTCTGGAAACACCATATATTTT CASSLVGHHSGNTIYF
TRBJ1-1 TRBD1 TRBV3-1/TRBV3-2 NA TGTGCCAGCAGCCACAGTGGGACAGCAAACACTGAAGCTTTCTTT CASSHSGTANTEAFF
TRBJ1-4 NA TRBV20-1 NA TGCAGTGCTAGTTTCCAAGTCCGGGAAAAACTGTTTTTT CSASFQVREKLFF
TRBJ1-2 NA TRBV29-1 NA TGCAGCGTTGCTGCGGGGTCCCATGGCTACACCTTC CSVAAGSHGYTF
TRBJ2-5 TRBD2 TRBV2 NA TGTGCCAGCAGCCCCGGGACTAGCGGAACGGCCCAGTACTTC CASSPGTSGTAQYF
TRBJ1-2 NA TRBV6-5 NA TGTGCCAGCAGTCGGGTGGGGCGCGGCTACACCTTC CASSRVGRGYTF
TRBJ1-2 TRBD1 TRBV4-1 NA TGCGCCAGCAGCCAAAGCAGACAGGGACACCTATATGGCTACACCTTC CASSQSRQGHLYGYTF
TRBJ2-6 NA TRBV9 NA TGTGCCAGCAGCGTGGTAGGACAGAGCTCTGGGGCCAACGTCCTGACTTTC CASSVVGQSSGANVLTF
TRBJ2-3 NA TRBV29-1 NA TGCAGCGTCAGCGAGGCAGATACGCAGTATTTT CSVSEADTQYF
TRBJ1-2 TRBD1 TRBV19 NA TGTGCCAGTAGTATAGTAGTGACAGGGGCAGCTCTATTCGACGGCTACACCTTC CASSIVVTGAALFDGYTF
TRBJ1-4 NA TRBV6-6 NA TGTGCCAGTGACGGAGGGCGGGCTAATGAAAAACTGTTTTTT CASDGGRANEKLFF
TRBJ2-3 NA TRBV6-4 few TGTGCCAGCAGTGACTCTACGGGGAGCACAGATACGCAGTATTTT CASSDSTGSTDTQYF
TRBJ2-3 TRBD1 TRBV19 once TGTGCCAGTAGTAGACAGGGGCCCACCAGCACAGATACGCAGTATTTT CASSRQGPTSTDTQYF
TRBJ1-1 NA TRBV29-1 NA TGCAGCGTTGAGGGGGGGAAAACTGAAGCTTTCTTT CSVEGGKTEAFF
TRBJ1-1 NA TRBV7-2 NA TGTGCCAGCAGCTCGTATAACGTTAAAACAGGGCACACTGAAGCTTTCTTT CASSSYNVKTGHTEAFF
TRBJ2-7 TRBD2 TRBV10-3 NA TGTGCCATCAGCACTAGCGGGGGGACCTACGAGCAGTACTTC CAISTSGGTYEQYF
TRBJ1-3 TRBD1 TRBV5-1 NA TGCGCCAGCAGCGCGGGACAGGGGGTCTACACCATATATTTT CASSAGQGVYTIYF
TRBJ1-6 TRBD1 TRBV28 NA TGTGCCAGCAACCCTTCTGAAGGGGGCGGCGTCTATAATTCACCCCTCCACTTT CASNPSEGGGVYNSPLHF
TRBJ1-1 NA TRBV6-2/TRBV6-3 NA TGTGCCAGCAGTTACTCGGGTGCAGGCAACACTGAAGCTTTCTTT CASSYSGAGNTEAFF
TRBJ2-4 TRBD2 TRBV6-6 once TGTGCCAGCAGTTCACCTGCGGGGGGGTCCTTGGACATTCAGTACTTC CASSSPAGGSLDIQYF
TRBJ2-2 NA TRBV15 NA TGTGCCACCAGCAGAGATCTAGGCCTGGCCGGGGAGCTGTTTTTT CATSRDLGLAGELFF